This TCR beta chain was observed in a study of radiotherapy plus CTLA-4 blockade in lung cancer. Overall study context: Disease control reached more than 25%, with objective responses in around 20%. Study observations and caveats: Once radiotherapy plus ipilimumab had been given, TCR clones derived from tumor expanded in blood. Reportedly, early blood T cell clone dynamics best predicted response, with interferon-beta.

Notes on this clone: Antigen specificity is unknown.

J gave up 2 bases and V 5 bases, and 5 bases lay outside the gene matches. The CDR3 is 16 residues long. The germline gives CDR1 SEHNR, CDR2 FQNEAQ (reference sequence). The assay was immunoSEQ multiplex PCR, and TCRdb's table has in-frame clones only and misses some. The table has over 100,000 clones, 81% seen once. Specimen: peripheral blood, collected from a patient treated with radiotherapy plus ipilimumab. The chain combines TRBV7-9 with TRBJ2-2; TRBD2 matches 10 bases. The TCR comes from a human donor with non-small cell lung cancer that progressed on radiotherapy plus ipilimumab. Some clones in this sample may be carry-over from other donors' samples. The CDR3, as DNA: TGTGCCAGCAGCCTAGGGACTAGCGATAACACCGGGGAGCTGTTTTTT. Its protein is CASSLGTSDNTGELFF.